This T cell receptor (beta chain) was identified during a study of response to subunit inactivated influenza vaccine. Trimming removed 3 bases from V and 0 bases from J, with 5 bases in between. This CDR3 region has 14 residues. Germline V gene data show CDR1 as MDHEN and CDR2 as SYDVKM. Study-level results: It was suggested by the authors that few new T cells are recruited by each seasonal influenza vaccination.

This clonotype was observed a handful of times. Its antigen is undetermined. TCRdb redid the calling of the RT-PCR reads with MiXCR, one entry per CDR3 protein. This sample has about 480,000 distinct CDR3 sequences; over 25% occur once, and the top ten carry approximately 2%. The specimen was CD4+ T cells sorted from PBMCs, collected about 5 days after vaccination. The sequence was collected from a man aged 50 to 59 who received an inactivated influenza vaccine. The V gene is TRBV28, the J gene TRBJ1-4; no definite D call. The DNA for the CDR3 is TGTGCCAGCAGTTTCTCCGCAACTAATGAAAAACTGTTTTTT. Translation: CASSFSATNEKLFF.